The present TCR beta chain was sequenced within a study of Ad26.COV2.S vaccination and SARS-CoV-2 variants. Background on the study: The study gave Ad26.COV2.S intramuscularly, once or twice 56 days apart. Broader study findings: Vaccinees and placebo recipients showed similar non-spike TCR breadth. Substantial breadth was reportedly displayed by spike-specific CD8+ and CD4+ T cell responses after vaccination.

The protocol was immunoSEQ multiplex PCR, while the TCRdb copy is restricted to in-frame clones and leaves out a portion. The repertoire holds about 330,000 clones, with 85% to 90% as singletons. The treatment denotes: roughly 19 received Ad26.COV2.S at low or high dose, single or two shots; about 5 received placebo; per-sample allocation not given. Day 63 after the first vaccine or placebo injection was the time point for sampling. Of note for this clone: Its antigen is still unknown.

This specimen consisted of peripheral blood, obtained in a trial of Ad26.COV2.S vaccine versus placebo. The TCR was taken from a person between 18 and 65 years old who received the Ad26.COV2.S COVID-19 vaccine or a placebo.

This CDR3 is CASSFSEDTEAFF. The CDR3 bases are TGCGCCAGCAGTTTCTCGGAGGACACTGAAGCTTTCTTT. This rearrangement joins TRBV10-1 to TRBJ1-1, with D hard to call. Trimming took off 5 bases at V and 3 bases at J, with 10 bases between the two ends. Germline lookup yields CDR1 WNHNN and CDR2 SYGVQD (reference sequence). The CDR3 loop spans 13 amino acids.